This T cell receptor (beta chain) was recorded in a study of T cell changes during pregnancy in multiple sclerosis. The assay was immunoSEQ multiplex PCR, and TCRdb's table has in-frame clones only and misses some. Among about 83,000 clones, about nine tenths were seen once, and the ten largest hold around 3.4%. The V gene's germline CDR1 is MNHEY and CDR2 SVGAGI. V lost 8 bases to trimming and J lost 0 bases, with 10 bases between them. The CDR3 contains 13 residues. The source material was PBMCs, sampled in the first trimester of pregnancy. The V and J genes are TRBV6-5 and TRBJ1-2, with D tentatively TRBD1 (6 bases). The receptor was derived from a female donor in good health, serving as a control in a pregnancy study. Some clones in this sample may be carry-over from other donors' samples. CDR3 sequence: CASRDTSNYGYTF. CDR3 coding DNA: TGTGCCAGCCGGGACACCTCTAACTATGGCTACACCTTC.